A single sample is the source of the 13 T cell receptor beta chains below, sequenced in a study of blood T cell repertoires in COVID-19. Here immunoSEQ multiplex PCR was the method, and the copy in TCRdb shows in-frame clones only, minus some. In the table there are approximately 180,000 clones, about 85% of which are singletons. Sequenced material: peripheral blood. The source is an elderly woman with acute or convalescent COVID-19.

The V and J genes are TRBV14 and TRBJ2-2; 13 bases fit TRBD2. V shed 4 bases, J shed 5 bases, and the junction held 13 bases outside the gene matches. This CDR3 comprises 19 residues. Germline V gene sequence: CDR1 SGHDN, CDR2 FVKESK. In DNA, the CDR3 is TGTGCCAGCAGCCGAACTAGCGGGAGGGATTTTTTGAGGACCGGGGAGCTGTTTTTT. This codes for CASSRTSGRDFLRTGELFF.

The J gene is TRBJ2-2, the V gene TRBV6-2 or TRBV6-3; TRBD1 aligns across 11 bases. Germline values: CDR1 MNHEY, CDR2 SVGEGT. V trimming: 3 bases; J trimming: 6 bases; junction bases outside the gene matches: 6. This CDR3 comprises 16 residues. In DNA, the CDR3 is TGTGCCAGCAGTTATCCCGGGACAGGGGGGGCCGGGGAGCTGTTTTTT. Its translation: CASSYPGTGGAGELFF.

The chain uses TRBV11-3 and TRBJ2-5, with a tentative D call TRBD2 (6 bases). CDR1 is SGHNT, CDR2 YENEEA, per germline. This CDR3 spans 13 amino acids. Trimming cost V 3 bases and J 4 bases, with 9 bases left between them. The CDR3 DNA reads as TGTGCCAGCAGCTTGGGGGGAGGAGAGACCCAGTACTTC. Translated, it gives CASSLGGGETQYF.

The rearrangement joins TRBV29-1 to TRBJ1-2; possible D gene TRBD1, 6 bases. The CDR3 runs to 11 residues. The germline V gene encodes CDR1 SQVTM and CDR2 ANQGSEA. The V gene lost 3 bases and the J gene lost 7 bases, with 9 bases spanning the gap. The CDR3 nucleotides read TGCAGCGTTGATAGCAGGGGTGGCTACACCTTC. Translating it yields CSVDSRGGYTF. Full variable domain (remainder filled in from reference TRBV29-1 and TRBJ1-2): SAVISQKPSRDICQRGTSLTIQCQVDSQVTMMFWYRQQPGQSLTLIATANQGSEATYESGFVIDKFPISRPNLTFSTLTVSNMSPEDSSIYLCSVDSRGGYTFGSGTRLTVV.

This clone has only one observation. The chain links TRBV7-9 to TRBJ2-3; D is possibly TRBD1 (6 bases). The V and J ends lost 4 bases and 4 bases respectively, with 21 bases between them. The germline V gene has CDR1 SEHNR and CDR2 FQNEAQ (reference sequence). The CDR3 runs 17 residues. The CDR3 DNA reads as TGTGCCAGCAGCTCTAGCCTCAGACAGGTGAGGGCAGATACGCAGTATTTT. This codes for CASSSSLRQVRADTQYF. Supplemented by reference TRBV7-9 and TRBJ2-3, the full variable domain reads DTGVSQNPRHKITKRGQNVTFRCDPISEHNRLYWYRQTLGQGPEFLTYFQNEAQLEKSRLLSDRFSAERPKGSFSTLEIQRTEQGDSAMYLCASSSSLRQVRADTQYFGPGTRLTVL.

The DNA for the CDR3 is TGTGCCAGCAGCCCCGGGAGGAATTCTTACAATGAGCAGTTCTTC. Translation: CASSPGRNSYNEQFF. The rearrangement uses TRBV3-1 (or the pseudogene TRBV3-2) and TRBJ2-1; 7 positions agree with TRBD2. The CDR3 is 15 amino acids. After removal of 4 bases from V and 4 bases from J, the junction contained 7 bases not matched to a gene. Germline V gene sequence: CDR1 LGHDT, CDR2 YNNKEL (reference sequence).

The V gene is TRBV14, the J gene TRBJ1-6; 12 positions agree with TRBD1. V shed 4 bases, J shed 0 bases, and the junction held 4 bases outside the gene matches. Germline lookup yields CDR1 SGHDN and CDR2 FVKESK. The CDR3 has 18 residues. CDR3 protein: CASSPGTGGTSYNSPLHF. Here the CDR3 DNA reads TGTGCCAGCAGCCCCGGGACAGGGGGCACCTCCTATAATTCACCCCTCCACTTT.

The DNA for the CDR3 is TGTGCCAGCAGCCACCCCGGGACGGGAGAGTACACCTTC. This translates into CASSHPGTGEYTF. The rearrangement links TRBV3-1 (or the pseudogene TRBV3-2) to TRBJ1-2; TRBD1 might be the D (5 bases). V gave up 3 bases and J gave up 11 bases, with 16 bases separating them. This CDR3 spans 13 amino acids. Germline V gene data show CDR1 as LGHDT and CDR2 as YNNKEL (reference sequence).

The rearrangement uses TRBV19 and TRBJ2-4; possible D gene TRBD2, 6 bases. The CDR3 consists of 15 residues. Deletions cut 5 bases from V and 6 bases from J, with 17 bases between. Per germline, CDR1 LNHDA and CDR2 SQIVND (reference sequence). CDR3 DNA: TGTGCCAGTAGTCCCGGGAGAGACGGGCGAAACATTCAGTACTTC. Its translation: CASSPGRDGRNIQYF.

The chain has TRBV29-1 and TRBJ2-7; 8 nucleotides agree with TRBD1. With V trimmed by 3 bases and J by 6 bases, 7 bases remained unmatched. Germline CDR1 reads SQVTM; CDR2 reads ANQGSEA. The CDR3 length is 13 residues. The CDR3 here is CSVEWQGAGEQYF. As DNA, the CDR3 is TGCAGCGTTGAGTGGCAGGGGGCAGGCGAGCAGTACTTC.

The chain employs TRBV5-4 and TRBJ1-2, with TRBD1 as a possible D gene (6 bases). This CDR3 contains 14 residues. Germline CDR1 SGHNT, CDR2 YYREEE (reference sequence). The V gene lost 3 bases and the J gene lost 2 bases, with 11 bases spanning the gap. CDR3 sequence: CASSSPTGNYGYTF. The CDR3 DNA follows: TGTGCCAGCAGCTCCCCTACAGGGAACTATGGCTACACCTTC.

The genes are TRBV7-8 and TRBJ1-3; the match to TRBD1 covers 7 bases. This CDR3 contains 17 residues. CDR1 SGHVS and CDR2 FQNEAQ come from the germline V gene. With V trimmed by 5 bases and J by 0 bases, 10 bases remained unmatched. Here the CDR3 reads CASSERQGAISGNTIYF. CDR3 sequence (DNA): TGTGCCAGCAGCGAACGACAGGGCGCTATCTCTGGAAACACCATATATTTT.

The gene calls are TRBV6-2 or TRBV6-3 and TRBJ1-2, with a weak D call TRBD1 (5 bases). Trimming removed 5 bases from V and 9 bases from J, with 13 bases in between. CDR1 is MNHEY, CDR2 SVGEGT, per germline. CDR3 length: 12 residues. The CDR3 DNA sequence: TGTGCCAGCAGTAACCCGGACATTCGCTACACCTTC. Translated: CASSNPDIRYTF.